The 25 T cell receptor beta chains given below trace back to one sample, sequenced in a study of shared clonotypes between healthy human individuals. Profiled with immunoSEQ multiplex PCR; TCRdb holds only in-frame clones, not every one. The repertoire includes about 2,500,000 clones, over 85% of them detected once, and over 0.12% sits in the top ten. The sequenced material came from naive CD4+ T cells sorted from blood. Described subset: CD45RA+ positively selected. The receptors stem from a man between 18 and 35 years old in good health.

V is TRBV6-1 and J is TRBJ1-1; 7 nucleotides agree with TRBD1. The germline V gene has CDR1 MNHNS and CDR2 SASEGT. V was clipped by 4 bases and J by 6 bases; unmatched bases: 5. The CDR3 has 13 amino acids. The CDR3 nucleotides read TGTGCCAGCAGTGTCAGGGGGAGCGCTGAAGCTTTCTTT. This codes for CASSVRGSAEAFF.

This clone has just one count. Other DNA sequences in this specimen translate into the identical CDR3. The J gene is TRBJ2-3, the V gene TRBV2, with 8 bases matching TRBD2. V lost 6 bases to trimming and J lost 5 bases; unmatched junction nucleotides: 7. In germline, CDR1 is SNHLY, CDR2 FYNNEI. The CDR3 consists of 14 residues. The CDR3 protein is CASRGAGGGDTQYF. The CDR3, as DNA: TGTGCCAGCAGGGGGGCGGGAGGTGGAGATACGCAGTATTTT. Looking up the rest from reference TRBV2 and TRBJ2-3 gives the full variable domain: EPEVTQTPSHQVTQMGQEVILRCVPISNHLYFYWYRQILGQKVEFLVSFYNNEISEKSEIFDDQFSVERPDGSNFTLKIRSTKLEDSAMYFCASRGAGGGDTQYFGPGTRLTVL.

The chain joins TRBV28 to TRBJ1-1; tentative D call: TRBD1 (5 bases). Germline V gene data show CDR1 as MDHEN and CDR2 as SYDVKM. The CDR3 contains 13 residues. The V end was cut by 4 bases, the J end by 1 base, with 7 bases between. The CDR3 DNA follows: TGTGCCAGCAGTTCGGGGCGGAACACTGAAGCTTTCTTT. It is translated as CASSSGRNTEAFF.

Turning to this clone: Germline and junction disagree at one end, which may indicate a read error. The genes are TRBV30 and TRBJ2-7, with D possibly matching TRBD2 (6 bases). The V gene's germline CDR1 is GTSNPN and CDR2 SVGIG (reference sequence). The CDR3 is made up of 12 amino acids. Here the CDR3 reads CAWRGGLFLWDF. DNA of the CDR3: TGTGCCTGGAGGGGGGGACTTTTTCTTTGGGACTTC.

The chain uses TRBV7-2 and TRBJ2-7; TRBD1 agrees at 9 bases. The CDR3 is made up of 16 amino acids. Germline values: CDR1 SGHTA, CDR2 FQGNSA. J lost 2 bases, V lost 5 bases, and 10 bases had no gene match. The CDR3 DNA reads TGTGCCAGCAGCCCGGACCGGGACAGGGTTCCCTACGAGCAGTACTTC. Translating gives CASSPDRDRVPYEQYF.

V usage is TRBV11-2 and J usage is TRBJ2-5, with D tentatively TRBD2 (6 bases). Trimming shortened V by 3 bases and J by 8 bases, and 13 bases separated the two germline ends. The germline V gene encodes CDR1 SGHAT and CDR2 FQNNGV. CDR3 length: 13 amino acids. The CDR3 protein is CASSFGTGKTQYF. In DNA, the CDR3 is TGTGCCAGCAGCTTCGGGACTGGAAAAACCCAGTACTTC.

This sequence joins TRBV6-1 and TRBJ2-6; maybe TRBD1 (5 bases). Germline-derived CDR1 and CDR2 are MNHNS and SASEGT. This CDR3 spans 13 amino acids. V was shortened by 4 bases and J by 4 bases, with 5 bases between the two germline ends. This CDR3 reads CASSGTGANVLTF. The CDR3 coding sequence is TGTGCCAGCAGTGGGACAGGGGCCAACGTCCTGACTTTC.

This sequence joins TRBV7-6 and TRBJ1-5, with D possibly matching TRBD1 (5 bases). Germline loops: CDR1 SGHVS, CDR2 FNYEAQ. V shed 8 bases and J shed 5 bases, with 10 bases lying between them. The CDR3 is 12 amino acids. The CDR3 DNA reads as TGTGCCAGCGGGGGAATTGATCAGCCCCAGCATTTT. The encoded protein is CASGGIDQPQHF.

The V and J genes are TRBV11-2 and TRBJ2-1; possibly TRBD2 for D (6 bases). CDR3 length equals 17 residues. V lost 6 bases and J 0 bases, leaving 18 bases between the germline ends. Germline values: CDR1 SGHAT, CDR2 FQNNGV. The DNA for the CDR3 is TGTGCCAGCAGGCAACCGGGACTGTACTACTCCTACAATGAGCAGTTCTTC. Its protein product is CASRQPGLYYSYNEQFF.

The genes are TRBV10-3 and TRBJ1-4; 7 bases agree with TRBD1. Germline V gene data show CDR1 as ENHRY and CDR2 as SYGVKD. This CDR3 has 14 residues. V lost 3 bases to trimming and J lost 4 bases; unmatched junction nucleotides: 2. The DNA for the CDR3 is TGTGCCATCAGTGATGGACAGGTTAATGAAAAACTGTTTTTT. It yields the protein CAISDGQVNEKLFF.

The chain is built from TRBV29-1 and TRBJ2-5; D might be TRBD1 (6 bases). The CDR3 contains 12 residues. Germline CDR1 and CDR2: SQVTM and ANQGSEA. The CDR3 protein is CSADSSGETQYF. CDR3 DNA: TGCAGTGCGGACAGTTCCGGCGAGACCCAGTACTTC.

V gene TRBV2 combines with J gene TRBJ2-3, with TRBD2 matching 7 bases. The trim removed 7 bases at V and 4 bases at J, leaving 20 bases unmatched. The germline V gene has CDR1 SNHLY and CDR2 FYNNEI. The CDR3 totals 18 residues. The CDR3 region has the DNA TGTGCCAGCACCGAGCCCTCCCTTCAAGGGAGGGACGCAGATACGCAGTATTTT. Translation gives CASTEPSLQGRDADTQYF.

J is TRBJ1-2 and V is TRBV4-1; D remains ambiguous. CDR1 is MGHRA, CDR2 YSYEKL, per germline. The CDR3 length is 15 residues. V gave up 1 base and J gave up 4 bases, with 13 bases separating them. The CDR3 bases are TGCGCCAGCAGCCAAGTTTCATCAACAGCCTATGGCTACACCTTC. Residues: CASSQVSSTAYGYTF.

The CDR3 spells CASSLGDREGYTF. CDR3 coding DNA: TGTGCCAGCAGCTTAGGAGACAGGGAAGGCTACACCTTC. The V call is TRBV11-2, the J call TRBJ1-2; TRBD1 matches 7 bases. Trimming removed 1 base from V and 8 bases from J; junction bases left unmatched: 4. In germline, CDR1 is SGHAT, CDR2 FQNNGV. The CDR3 consists of 13 residues.

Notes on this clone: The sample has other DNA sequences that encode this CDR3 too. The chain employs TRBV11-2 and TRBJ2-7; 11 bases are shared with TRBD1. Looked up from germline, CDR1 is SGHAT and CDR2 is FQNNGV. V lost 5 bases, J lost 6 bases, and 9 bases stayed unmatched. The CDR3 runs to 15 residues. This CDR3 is CASSADRGRGLEQYF. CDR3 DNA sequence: TGTGCCAGCAGCGCGGACAGGGGGCGAGGTCTCGAGCAGTACTTC. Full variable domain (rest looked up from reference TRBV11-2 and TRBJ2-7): EAGVAQSPRYKIIEKRQSVAFWCNPISGHATLYWYQQILGQGPKLLIQFQNNGVVDDSQLPKDRFSAERLKGVDSTLKIQPAKLEDSAVYLCASSADRGRGLEQYFGPGTRLTVT.

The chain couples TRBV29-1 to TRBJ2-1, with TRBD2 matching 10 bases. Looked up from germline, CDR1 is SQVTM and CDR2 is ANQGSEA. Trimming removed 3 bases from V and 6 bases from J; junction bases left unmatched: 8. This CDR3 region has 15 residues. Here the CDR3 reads CSVDGIAGGPNEQFF. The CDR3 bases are TGCAGCGTTGATGGGATAGCGGGGGGCCCCAATGAGCAGTTCTTC.

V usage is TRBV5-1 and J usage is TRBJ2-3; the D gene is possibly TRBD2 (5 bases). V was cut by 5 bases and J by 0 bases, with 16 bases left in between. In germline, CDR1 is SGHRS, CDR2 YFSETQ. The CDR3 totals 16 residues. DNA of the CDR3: TGCGCCAGCAGACTTGATCCGGGGAGTAGCACAGATACGCAGTATTTT. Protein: CASRLDPGSSTDTQYF.

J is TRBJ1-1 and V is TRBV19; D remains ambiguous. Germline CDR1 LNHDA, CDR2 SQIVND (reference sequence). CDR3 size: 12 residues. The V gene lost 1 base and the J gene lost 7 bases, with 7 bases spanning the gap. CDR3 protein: CASSIGQLEAFF. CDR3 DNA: TGTGCCAGTAGTATAGGCCAGCTTGAAGCTTTCTTT. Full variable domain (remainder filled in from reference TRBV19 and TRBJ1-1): DGGITQSPKYLFRKEGQNVTLSCEQNLNHDAMYWYRQDPGQGLRLIYYSQIVNDFQKGDIAEGYSVSREKKESFPLTVTSAQKNPTAFYLCASSIGQLEAFFGQGTRLTVV.

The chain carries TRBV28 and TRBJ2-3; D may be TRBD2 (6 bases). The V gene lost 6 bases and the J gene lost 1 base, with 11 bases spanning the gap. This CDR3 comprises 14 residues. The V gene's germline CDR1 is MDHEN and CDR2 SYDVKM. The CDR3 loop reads CASRRELGTDTQYF. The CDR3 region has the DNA TGTGCCAGCAGGCGGGAATTGGGCACAGATACGCAGTATTTT.

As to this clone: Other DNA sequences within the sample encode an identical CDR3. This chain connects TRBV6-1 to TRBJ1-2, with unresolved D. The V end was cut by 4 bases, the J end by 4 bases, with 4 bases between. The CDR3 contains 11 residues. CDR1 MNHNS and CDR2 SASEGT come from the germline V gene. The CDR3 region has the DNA TGTGCCAGCAGTGGAGGCTATGGCTACACCTTC. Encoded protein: CASSGGYGYTF.

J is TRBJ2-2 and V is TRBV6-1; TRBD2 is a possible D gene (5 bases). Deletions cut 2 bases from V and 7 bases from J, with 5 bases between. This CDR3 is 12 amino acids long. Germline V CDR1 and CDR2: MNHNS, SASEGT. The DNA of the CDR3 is TGTGCCAGCAGTGAACGGGGCGGGGAGCTGTTTTTT. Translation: CASSERGGELFF.

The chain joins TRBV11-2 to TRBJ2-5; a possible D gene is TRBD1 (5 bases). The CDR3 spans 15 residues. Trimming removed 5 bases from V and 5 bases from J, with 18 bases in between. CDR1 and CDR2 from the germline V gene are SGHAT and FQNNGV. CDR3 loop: CASSLARAGSETQYF. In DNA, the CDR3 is TGTGCCAGCAGCCTCGCTAGGGCAGGGTCGGAGACCCAGTACTTC.

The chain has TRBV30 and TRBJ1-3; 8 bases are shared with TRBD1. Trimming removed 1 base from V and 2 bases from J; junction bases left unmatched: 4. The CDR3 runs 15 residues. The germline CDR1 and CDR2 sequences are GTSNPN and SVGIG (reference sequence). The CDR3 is CAWSAHRGAGNTIYF. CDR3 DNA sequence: TGTGCCTGGAGTGCCCACAGGGGGGCTGGAAACACCATATATTTT.

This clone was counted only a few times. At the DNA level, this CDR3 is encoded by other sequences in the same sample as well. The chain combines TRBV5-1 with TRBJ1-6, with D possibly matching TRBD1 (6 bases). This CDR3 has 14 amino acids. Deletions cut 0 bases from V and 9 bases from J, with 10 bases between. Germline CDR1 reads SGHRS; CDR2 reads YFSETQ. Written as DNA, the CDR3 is TGCGCCAGCAGCTTGGAACAGGGTAGTTCACCCCTCCACTTT. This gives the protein CASSLEQGSSPLHF.

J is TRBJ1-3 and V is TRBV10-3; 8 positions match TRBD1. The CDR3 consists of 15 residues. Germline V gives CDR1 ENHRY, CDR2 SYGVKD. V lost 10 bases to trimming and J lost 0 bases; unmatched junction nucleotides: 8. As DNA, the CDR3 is TGTGCCACCCGTGACGACAGGGGCTCTGGAAACACCATATATTTT. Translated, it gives CATRDDRGSGNTIYF.